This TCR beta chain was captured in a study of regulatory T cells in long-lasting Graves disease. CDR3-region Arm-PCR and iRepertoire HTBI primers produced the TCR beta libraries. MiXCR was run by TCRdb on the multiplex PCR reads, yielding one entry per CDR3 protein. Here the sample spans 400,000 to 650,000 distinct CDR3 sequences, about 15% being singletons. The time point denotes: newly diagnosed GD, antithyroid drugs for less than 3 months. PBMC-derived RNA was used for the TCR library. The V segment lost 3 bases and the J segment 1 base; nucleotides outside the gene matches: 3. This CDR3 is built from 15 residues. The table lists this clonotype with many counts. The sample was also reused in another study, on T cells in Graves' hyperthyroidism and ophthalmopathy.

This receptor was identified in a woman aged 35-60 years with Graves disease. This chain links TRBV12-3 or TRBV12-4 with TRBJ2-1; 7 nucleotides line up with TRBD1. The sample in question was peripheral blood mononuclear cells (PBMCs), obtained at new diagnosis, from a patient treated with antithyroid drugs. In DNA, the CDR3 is TGTGCCAGCAGTTTTAGACAGGGATCCTACAATGAGCAGTTCTTC. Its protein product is CASSFRQGSYNEQFF.